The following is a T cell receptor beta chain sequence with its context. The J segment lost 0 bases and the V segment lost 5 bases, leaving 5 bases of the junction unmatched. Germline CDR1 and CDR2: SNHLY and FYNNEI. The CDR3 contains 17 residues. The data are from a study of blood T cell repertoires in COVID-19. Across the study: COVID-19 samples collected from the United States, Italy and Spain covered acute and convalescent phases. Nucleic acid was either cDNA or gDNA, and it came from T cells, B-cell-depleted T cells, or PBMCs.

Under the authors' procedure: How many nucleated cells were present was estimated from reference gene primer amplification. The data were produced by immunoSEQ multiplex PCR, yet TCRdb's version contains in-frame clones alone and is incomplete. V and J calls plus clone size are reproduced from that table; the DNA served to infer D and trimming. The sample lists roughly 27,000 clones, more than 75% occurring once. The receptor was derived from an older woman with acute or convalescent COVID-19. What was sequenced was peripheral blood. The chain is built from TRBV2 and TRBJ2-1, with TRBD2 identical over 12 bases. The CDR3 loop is CASSFRLAGVSYNEQFF. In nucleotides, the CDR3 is TGTGCCAGCAGTTTCCGACTAGCGGGGGTCTCCTACAATGAGCAGTTCTTC.